One and the same sample provided the 20 T cell receptor beta chains below, sequenced in a study of response to subunit inactivated influenza vaccine (dated 2018 in TCRdb). The library was generated by RT-PCR. Sequencing was performed on an Illumina HiSeq 2500. TCRdb passed the public sequencing reads through fastp at Q25 and MiXCR, retaining productive beta sequences. Each entry is one CDR3 protein sequence, shown with its most common DNA and genes. The sample profile shows 650,000 or so distinct CDR3 sequences; about 15% of them were found once. The ten largest clonotypes hold less than 9% of the sample. This specimen was PBMCs from blood, taken about 14 days before vaccination. The receptors here all came from a man between 50 and 59 years old who received an inactivated influenza vaccine. Donor details come from another sample of the same person, matched by shared clones.

The gene calls are TRBV28 and TRBJ1-1, with D possibly matching TRBD1 (5 bases). The CDR3 runs 13 residues. The ends were cut back, 5 bases at V and 6 bases at J, with 13 bases in the middle. The germline V gene has CDR1 MDHEN and CDR2 SYDVKM. CDR3 in DNA: TGTGCCAGCAGTGAAGGGACCGAGTCTGAAGCTTTCTTT. This codes for CASSEGTESEAFF.

The sample holds a few counts of this clonotype. This rearrangement joins TRBV7-8 to TRBJ2-1, with 9 bases aligning to TRBD2. The V gene end was trimmed by 5 bases and the J gene end by 14 bases; junction bases not matched to a gene: 10. Germline assignment: CDR1 SGHVS and CDR2 FQNEAQ. This CDR3 comprises 13 residues. CDR3 in amino acids: CASSLGQIAGEFF. CDR3 nucleotides: TGTGCCAGCAGCCTTGGACAGATAGCGGGAGAGTTCTTC.

This clonotype was observed many times. The chain recombines TRBV7-2 with TRBJ2-3; the match to TRBD2 covers 13 bases. The V gene's germline CDR1 is SGHTA and CDR2 FQGNSA. J lost 2 bases, V lost 5 bases, and 7 bases had no gene match. This CDR3 contains 17 residues. CDR3 protein: CASSVTSGGRVTDTQYF. For the CDR3, the DNA is TGTGCCAGCAGCGTGACTAGCGGGGGGCGCGTCACAGATACGCAGTATTTT.

Only a few counts were recorded for this clonotype. This chain links TRBV6-6 with TRBJ1-5; weak D call: TRBD1 (5 bases). V was pared by 10 bases and J by 6 bases, with 16 bases between. The CDR3 runs to 13 residues. Germline values: CDR1 MNHNY, CDR2 SVGAGI (reference sequence). CDR3: CATRGGAGQPQHF. CDR3 coding DNA: TGTGCCACCAGAGGTGGGGCAGGTCAGCCCCAGCATTTT.

The rearrangement links TRBV5-1 to TRBJ2-2; D is undetermined. The CDR3 contains 14 residues. CDR1 and CDR2 (germline): SGHRS, YFSETQ. Trimming took off 2 bases at V and 6 bases at J, with 11 bases between the two ends. The CDR3 sequence is CASSLGPGAGELFF. The CDR3 region has the DNA TGCGCCAGCAGCTTAGGCCCGGGTGCCGGGGAGCTGTTTTTT.

The V call is TRBV20-1, the J call TRBJ2-7, with 13 bases matching TRBD2. The CDR3 has 16 residues. CDR1 is DFQATT, CDR2 SNEGSKA, per germline (reference sequence). V was pared by 1 base and J by 0 bases, with 3 bases of the junction left unmatched. The CDR3 nucleotides read TGCAGTGCTAGAGGACTAGCGGGAGGCTTCTCCTACGAGCAGTACTTC. Translating gives CSARGLAGGFSYEQYF.

The genes are TRBV5-1 and TRBJ2-7; the D gene is possibly TRBD2 (5 bases). V shed 0 bases and J shed 3 bases, with 16 bases lying between them. The CDR3 spans 16 residues. The germline V gene has CDR1 SGHRS and CDR2 YFSETQ. DNA of the CDR3: TGCGCCAGCAGCTTGGAACTCGAGGGCTATGGCTACGAGCAGTACTTC. Translating gives CASSLELEGYGYEQYF.

The chain couples TRBV20-1 to TRBJ1-2, with 8 nucleotides matching TRBD1. With V trimmed by 3 bases and J by 0 bases, 3 bases remained unmatched. The germline V gene encodes CDR1 DFQATT and CDR2 SNEGSKA (reference sequence). The CDR3 totals 14 residues. For the CDR3, the DNA is TGCAGTGCTAGTGGACAGGGACCTAACTATGGCTACACCTTC. As protein: CSASGQGPNYGYTF.

This clonotype showed up just a few times. The CDR3, as DNA: TGTGCCAGCAGCCGCGGGAGCCTCGGGGAGCTGTTTTTT. Its translation is CASSRGSLGELFF. This rearrangement joins TRBV14 to TRBJ2-2, with 7 bases that match TRBD2. The V gene end was trimmed by 4 bases and the J gene end by 7 bases; junction bases not matched to a gene: 3. This CDR3 is built from 13 residues. Germline CDR1 and CDR2: SGHDN and FVKESK.

This clonotype was seen many times. The V and J genes are TRBV7-6 and TRBJ2-3; 7 positions agree with TRBD2. The CDR3 runs to 17 residues. Germline CDR1 SGHVS, CDR2 FNYEAQ. Trimming at V came to 5 bases and at J to 1 base, leaving 12 bases not matched to a gene. The CDR3 sequence is CASSDRLAPYGTDTQYF. DNA of the CDR3: TGTGCCAGCAGCGATAGACTAGCCCCTTACGGCACAGATACGCAGTATTTT. The full variable domain, completed using reference TRBV7-6 and TRBJ2-3, is GAGVSQSPRYKVTKRGQDVALRCDPISGHVSLYWYRQALGQGPEFLTYFNYEAQQDKSGLPNDRFSAERPEGSISTLTIQRTEQRDSAMYRCASSDRLAPYGTDTQYFGPGTRLTVL.

This clonotype appeared a few times. The rearrangement links TRBV4-2 to TRBJ1-5; D is unresolved. Trimming stripped 0 bases from V and 5 bases from J, with 11 bases between. This CDR3 has 15 amino acids. Germline lookup yields CDR1 LGHNA and CDR2 YNFKEQ. The CDR3 DNA sequence: TGTGCCAGCAGCCAAGATGTAGGCTCCTATCAGCCCCAGCATTTT. Residues: CASSQDVGSYQPQHF.

This sequence joins TRBV2 and TRBJ2-2; 11 bases match TRBD2. Unmatched junction bases numbered 5, after V lost 5 bases and J lost 6 bases. The CDR3 covers 15 residues. The germline V gene encodes CDR1 SNHLY and CDR2 FYNNEI. DNA of the CDR3: TGTGCCAGCAGTTTAGCGGGGGGGTTCGCCGGGGAGCTGTTTTTT. Protein sequence: CASSLAGGFAGELFF.

V is TRBV4-1 and J is TRBJ2-6; 7 bases match TRBD1. The CDR3 spans 16 residues. CDR1 and CDR2 (germline): MGHRA, YSYEKL. V shed 5 bases and J 0 bases; nucleotides not matched to a gene: 4. CDR3 sequence reads: CASSAGQVSGANVLTF. The DNA for the CDR3 is TGCGCCAGCAGCGCAGGACAGGTCTCTGGGGCCAACGTCCTGACTTTC.

This clonotype was recorded a few times. The CDR3 sequence is CASSRRATQYF. CDR3 DNA sequence: TGTGCCAGCAGCCGCCGGGCAACGCAGTATTTT. The chain joins TRBV3-1 to TRBJ2-3, with D uncertain. The CDR3 has 11 residues. The germline V gene encodes CDR1 LGHDT and CDR2 YNNKEL (reference sequence). V was cut by 4 bases and J by 9 bases, with 8 bases left in between.

The sample holds many counts of this clonotype. The genes are TRBV29-1 and TRBJ2-3; no definite D call. V was shortened by 2 bases and J by 5 bases, with 20 bases between the two germline ends. Looked up from germline, CDR1 is SQVTM and CDR2 is ANQGSEA. CDR3 length: 16 residues. DNA of the CDR3: TGCAGCGTTGAAATCCTCTATACCAAAGGAAGAGATACGCAGTATTTT. It specifies CSVEILYTKGRDTQYF.

The genes are TRBV5-5 and TRBJ2-5, with TRBD1 matching over 10 bases. With V trimmed by 4 bases and J by 2 bases, 5 bases remained unmatched. Germline V lookup: CDR1 SGHKS, CDR2 YYEKEE (reference sequence). The CDR3 extends over 15 amino acids. This CDR3 is CASSRTGGGQETQYF. The CDR3 nucleotides are TGTGCCAGCAGCCGGACAGGGGGAGGTCAAGAGACCCAGTACTTC.

This clonotype was detected many times. V is TRBV18 and J is TRBJ2-7; D ambiguous. Germline loops: CDR1 KGHSH, CDR2 LQKENI. The CDR3 sequence is 12 residues long. V was shortened by 6 bases and J by 6 bases, with 12 bases between the two germline ends. The CDR3: CASSERLGEQYF. CDR3 nucleotides: TGTGCCAGCTCGGAACGCCTGGGCGAGCAGTACTTC.

CDR3 loop: CASSPATGNGYTF. Here the CDR3 DNA reads TGTGCCAGCAGCCCCGCGACAGGAAATGGCTACACCTTC. V is TRBV9 and J is TRBJ1-2, with D perhaps TRBD1 (6 bases). The CDR3 covers 13 residues. V lost 4 bases and J 6 bases, leaving 13 bases between the germline ends. Germline CDR1 reads SGDLS; CDR2 reads YYNGEE. The variable domain in full, completed from reference TRBV9 and TRBJ1-2, reads DSGVTQTPKHLITATGQRVTLRCSPRSGDLSVYWYQQSLDQGLQFLIQYYNGEERAKGNILERFSAQQFPDLHSELNLSSLELGDSALYFCASSPATGNGYTFGSGTRLTVV.

This clonotype was recorded at least ten times. This chain links TRBV5-1 with TRBJ2-3, with TRBD2 identical over 8 bases. This CDR3 has 18 residues. Germline values: CDR1 SGHRS, CDR2 YFSETQ. J gave up 2 bases and V 5 bases, and 16 bases lay outside the gene matches. The CDR3 loop reads CASRPILLREDITDTQYF. The CDR3 DNA is TGCGCCAGCAGACCTATCCTCTTGCGGGAGGACATCACAGATACGCAGTATTTT. Full variable domain (outside the CDR3, taken from reference TRBV5-1 and TRBJ2-3): KAGVTQTPRYLIKTRGQQVTLSCSPISGHRSVSWYQQTPGQGLQFLFEYFSETQRNKGNFPGRFSGRQFSNSRSEMNVSTLELGDSALYLCASRPILLREDITDTQYFGPGTRLTVL.

This clonotype was seen only a few times. V usage is TRBV7-8 and J usage is TRBJ1-2; 10 bases align to TRBD1. CDR1 and CDR2 from the germline V gene are SGHVS and FQNEAQ. J gave up 4 bases and V 3 bases, and 8 bases lay outside the gene matches. This CDR3 has 16 amino acids. In DNA, the CDR3 is TGTGCCAGCAGCTTTGGGGACAGGGGTTTGGGCTATGGCTACACCTTC. Residues: CASSFGDRGLGYGYTF.